The 9 T cell receptor beta chains below all came from one sample that was sequenced in a study of human T cells and chemical hapten exposure. The time point: patch test 3, about 24 weeks after DPC sensitization. Described treatment: therapeutic diphenylcyclopropenone sensitization with weekly scalp DPC. TCRdb analysed the RACE reads with MiXCR anew, one entry per CDR3 protein. This table holds about 84,000 distinct CDR3 sequences, under 14% found once. Source: whole blood, taken in connection with sensitization to the hapten diphenylcyclopropenone (DPC). The receptors stem from a woman in her forties or fifties with alopecia areata. Some clones in this sample may be carry-over from other donors' samples.

Only a few counts were recorded for this clonotype. J is TRBJ2-7 and V is TRBV20-1; 10 bases map to TRBD1. The CDR3 contains 14 residues. Trimming cost V 5 bases and J 3 bases; bases outside gene matches: 7. Germline V CDR1 and CDR2: DFQATT, SNEGSKA (reference sequence). CDR3 nucleotides: TGCAGTGCTCTGGACAGGGGGGTGGGCTACGAGCAGTACTTC. The encoded protein is CSALDRGVGYEQYF.

The genes are TRBV20-1 and TRBJ2-7; 14 nucleotides align to TRBD2. With V trimmed by 7 bases and J by 0 bases, 8 bases remained unmatched. The CDR3 has 16 residues. The germline gives CDR1 DFQATT, CDR2 SNEGSKA (reference sequence). CDR3 bases: TGCAGTGTGTCGCGGACTAGCGGGAGGAGCTCCTACGAGCAGTACTTC. Its translation is CSVSRTSGRSSYEQYF.

There are a few counts of this clonotype. The chain employs TRBV5-1 and TRBJ2-1, with D uncertain. From germline, CDR1 is SGHRS and CDR2 YFSETQ. CDR3 length: 12 residues. With 0 bases removed from V and 8 bases from J, the gap between germline ends came to 6 bases. CDR3 nucleotide sequence: TGCGCCAGCAGCTTGGGAGGCTATGAGCAGTTCTTC. It encodes CASSLGGYEQFF.

This clonotype was picked up many times. The chain has TRBV5-1 and TRBJ1-1, with D possibly being TRBD1 (6 bases). Trimming shortened V by 8 bases and J by 4 bases, and 24 bases separated the two germline ends. CDR3 length equals 16 residues. Germline values: CDR1 SGHRS, CDR2 YFSETQ. In nucleotides, the CDR3 is TGCGCCAGACTGCCGGGACAAAAAACACTCGGCACTGAAGCTTTCTTT. Amino acids: CARLPGQKTLGTEAFF.

J is TRBJ2-5 and V is TRBV12-3 or TRBV12-4, with 9 bases that match TRBD2. The CDR3 has 15 amino acids. The J segment lost 4 bases and the V segment lost 7 bases, leaving 10 bases of the junction unmatched. The CDR3 sequence is CASTRSGSYTETQYF. CDR3 nucleotide sequence: TGTGCCAGCACCCGTAGCGGGAGTTATACAGAGACCCAGTACTTC.

This chain uses TRBV27 with TRBJ2-1; 12 bases match TRBD2. The CDR3 length is 18 residues. V lost 3 bases to trimming and J lost 9 bases; unmatched junction nucleotides: 15. CDR1 and CDR2 (germline): MNHEY, SMNVEV (reference sequence). CDR3 DNA sequence: TGTGCCAGCAGTTTTGGAGGGACTAGCGGGCGAGGTCAGAGTGAGCAGTTCTTC. It codes for CASSFGGTSGRGQSEQFF.

The chain employs TRBV7-2 and TRBJ1-4; no definite D call. From germline, CDR1 is SGHTA and CDR2 FQGNSA. Trimming removed 3 bases at V and 6 bases at J, with 8 bases between. CDR3 length equals 13 residues. The CDR3: CASSFGRHEKLFF. The CDR3 bases are TGTGCCAGCAGCTTTGGGCGACATGAAAAACTGTTTTTT.

The chain carries TRBV2 and TRBJ2-5; 8 bases agree with TRBD2. V lost 2 bases, J lost 1 base, and 6 bases stayed unmatched. The CDR3 loop spans 16 amino acids. Germline V lookup: CDR1 SNHLY, CDR2 FYNNEI. CDR3 nucleotide sequence: TGTGCCAGCAGTGAAATGTCTAGCGGGCCCCAAGAGACCCAGTACTTC. Protein product: CASSEMSSGPQETQYF.

V usage is TRBV20-1 and J usage is TRBJ2-4, with TRBD1 identical over 9 bases. The CDR3 spans 17 residues. The germline V gene encodes CDR1 DFQATT and CDR2 SNEGSKA (reference sequence). The ends lost 0 bases at V and 2 bases at J; junction bases unmatched: 8. In DNA, the CDR3 is TGCAGTGCTAGAGATCGTCCGGGACAGGGCCCCAAAAACATTCAGTACTTC. It yields the protein CSARDRPGQGPKNIQYF.